This entry concerns a single TCR beta chain. Its antigen specificity is not known. Base qualities were left out, and no much larger clone turns up one base away. TCRbeta CDR3 regions were amplified from genomic DNA by means of the immunoSEQ Assay, a bias-controlled multiplex PCR. Under the source paper's analysis protocol: The number of nucleated cells in each sample was estimated by amplification of reference gene primers within the assay. Sequence reads were collapsed and filtered to measure the absolute abundance of every unique TCRbeta CDR3 rearrangement. Productive Simpson clonality was computed per sample as the square root of Simpson's diversity index over productive rearrangements. Not all clones reach the TCRdb copy of this immuneACCESS table, which keeps in-frame sequences only. Checked studies attribute under half of the gap to unresolved V genes and leave the rest unexplained. The DNA was the basis for D and trimming; V, J and clone size are from that table. This sample comprises about 73,000 clones, 89% of them detected only once. The top ten hold about 9.1% of the sample.

This entry belongs to a study of blood T cell repertoires in COVID-19 (dated by TCRdb to about 2020). With respect to the entire study: Samples covering the acute and convalescent phases of COVID-19 were provided by collaborators in the United States, Italy and Spain. Subjects who had been exposed to COVID-19, were actively infected with it, or had recovered from it provided the deeply sampled blood TCRbeta repertoires that made up the dataset. Sample metadata almost always included a de-identified subject ID, COVID-19 status, age in years and sex. Where available, HLA class I and class II types were obtained from metadata supplied by the sample provider rather than from assay-based typing. Samples came from the ongoing ImmuneRACE study (first 160 participants) plus 1,254 subjects from 6 global collaborators. The repertoires were released in a freely available public database meant as a resource for research on the immune response to SARS-CoV-2. The material from the prospective study consisted of cDNA or gDNA derived from T cells, B-cell-depleted T cells, or PBMCs.

The collaborating institutions used their own protocols to collect whole blood in K2EDTA tubes. Collaborator samples were shipped for TCRbeta analysis as frozen whole blood, isolated PBMCs, or DNA extracted from either sample type. Relative to germline, V is missing 5 bases and J is missing 2 bases, with 6 bases of the junction outside any gene match. Sequences LNHDA (CDR1) and SQIVND (CDR2) are obtained from the germline V gene (reference sequence). The CDR3, from cysteine to phenylalanine, totals 14 residues. Of the read, only the CDR3 DNA is kept; its 42 bases are in frame from base 1. Broader findings and caveats from the paper: Clinical and demographic metadata were provided uncurated, with the amount varying by source and participant.

The sequence derives from an elderly man with acute or convalescent COVID-19. Sequenced material: peripheral blood. The rearranged chain carries TRBV19 and TRBJ2-7, and 7 bases in between align with TRBD1. In nucleotides, the sequence is TGTGCCAGTAGTCTCCCGGGACAGACCTACGAGCAGTACTTC. Protein translation: CASSLPGQTYEQYF.